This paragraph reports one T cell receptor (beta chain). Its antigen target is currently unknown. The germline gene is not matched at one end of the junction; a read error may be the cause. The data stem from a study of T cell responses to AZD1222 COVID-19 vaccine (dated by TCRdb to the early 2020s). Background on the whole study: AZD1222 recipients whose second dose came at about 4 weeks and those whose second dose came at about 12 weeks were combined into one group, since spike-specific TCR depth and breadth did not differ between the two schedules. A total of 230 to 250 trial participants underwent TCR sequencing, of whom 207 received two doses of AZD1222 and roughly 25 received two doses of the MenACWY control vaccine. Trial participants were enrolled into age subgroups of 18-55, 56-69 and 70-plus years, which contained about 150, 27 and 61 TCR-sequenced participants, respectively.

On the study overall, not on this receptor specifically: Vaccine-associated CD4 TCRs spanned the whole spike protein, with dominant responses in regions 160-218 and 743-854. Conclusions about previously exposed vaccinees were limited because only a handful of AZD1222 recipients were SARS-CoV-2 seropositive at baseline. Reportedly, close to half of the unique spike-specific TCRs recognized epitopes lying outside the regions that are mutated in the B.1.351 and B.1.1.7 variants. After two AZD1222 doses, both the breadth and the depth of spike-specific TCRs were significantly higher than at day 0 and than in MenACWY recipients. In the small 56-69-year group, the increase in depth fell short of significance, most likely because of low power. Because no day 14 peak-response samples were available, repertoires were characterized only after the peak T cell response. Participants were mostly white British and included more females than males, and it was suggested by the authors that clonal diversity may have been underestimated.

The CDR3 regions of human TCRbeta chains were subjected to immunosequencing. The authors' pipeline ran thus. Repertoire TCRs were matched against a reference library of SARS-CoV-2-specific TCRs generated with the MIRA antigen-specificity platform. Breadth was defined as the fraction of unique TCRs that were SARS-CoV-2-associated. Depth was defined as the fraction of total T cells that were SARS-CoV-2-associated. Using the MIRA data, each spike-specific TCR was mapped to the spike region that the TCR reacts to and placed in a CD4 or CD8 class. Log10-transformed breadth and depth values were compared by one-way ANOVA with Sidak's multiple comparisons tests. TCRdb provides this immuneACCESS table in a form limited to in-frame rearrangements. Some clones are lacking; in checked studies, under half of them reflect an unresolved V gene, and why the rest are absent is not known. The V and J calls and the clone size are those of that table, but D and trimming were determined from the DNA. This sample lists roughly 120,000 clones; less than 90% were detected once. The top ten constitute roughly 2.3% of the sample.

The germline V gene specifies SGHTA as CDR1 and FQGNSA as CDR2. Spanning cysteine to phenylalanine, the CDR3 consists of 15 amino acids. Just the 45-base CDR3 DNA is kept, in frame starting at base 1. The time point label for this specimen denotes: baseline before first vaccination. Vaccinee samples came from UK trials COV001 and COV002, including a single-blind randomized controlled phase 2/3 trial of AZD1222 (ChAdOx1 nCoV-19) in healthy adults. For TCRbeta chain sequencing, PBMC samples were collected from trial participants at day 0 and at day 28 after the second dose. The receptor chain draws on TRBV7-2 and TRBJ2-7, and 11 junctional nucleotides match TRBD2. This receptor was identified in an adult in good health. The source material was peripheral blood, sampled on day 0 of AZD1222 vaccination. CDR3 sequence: CASSPTSGTSHEQYF. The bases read TGTGCCAGCAGCCCGACTAGCGGGACCTCCCACGAGCAGTACTTC.